These 3 T cell receptor beta chains share one sample of origin, sequenced in a study of EBV T-cell therapy then PD-1 blockade in nasopharyngeal carcinoma. No cognate antigen is known for these TCRs. The table came from immunoSEQ multiplex PCR; TCRdb's copy has only in-frame clones and leaves some out. This table has about 19,000 clones, 84% appearing once. Indicated treatment: AdE1-LMPpoly-expanded autologous EBV-specific T-cell therapy followed by anti-PD-1 nivolumab. Sequencing used CD8+ T cells from blood, obtained at roughly day 35 from a patient whose treatment included autologous EBV-specific T cells and nivolumab. The receptors were sampled from a man aged 35-49 years with nasopharyngeal carcinoma.

This clone appeared once. The V and J genes are TRBV16 and TRBJ2-7; D ambiguous. The CDR3 sequence is 15 residues long. V was shortened by 1 base and J by 4 bases, with 14 bases between the two germline ends. CDR1 and CDR2 (germline): KGHSY, FQNENV. CDR3 region: CASSQYYQTEYEQYF. In DNA form, the CDR3 reads TGTGCCAGCAGCCAATATTACCAAACCGAGTACGAGCAGTACTTC.

Only a few counts were recorded for this clone. The chain carries TRBV6-4 and TRBJ2-5; 9 bases align to TRBD1. The V and J ends lost 3 bases and 2 bases, in that order; junction bases with no gene match: 1. This CDR3 contains 14 residues. Looked up from germline, CDR1 is MRHNA and CDR2 is SNTAGT. The DNA of the CDR3 is TGTGCCAGCAGTGAGGGACAGGGTCAAGAGACCCAGTACTTC. Protein: CASSEGQGQETQYF.

The genes are TRBV10-3 and TRBJ2-7; no reliable D call. Germline V gene data show CDR1 as ENHRY and CDR2 as SYGVKD. V was shortened by 3 bases and J by 7 bases, with 4 bases between the two germline ends. This CDR3 contains 10 residues. CDR3 bases: TGTGCCATCAGTGAACGGGAGCAGTACTTC. As protein: CAISEREQYF.